The T cell receptor beta chain described here comes from a study of blood T cell repertoires in COVID-19. Study background: COVID-19 samples collected from the United States, Italy and Spain covered acute and convalescent phases. Sources were T cells, B-cell-depleted T cells, or PBMCs; the material itself was cDNA or gDNA.

Enrollment of patients from Seattle took place during active infection, with longitudinal follow-up. How the authors handled the data: Estimation of nucleated cell counts was performed using reference gene primer amplification. Assay: immunoSEQ multiplex PCR; the TCRdb copy retains only in-frame clones and omits some. V, J and clone size are taken as reported in that table, and D and trimming were inferred from the DNA itself. The top ten clones hold around 1.6% of a sample with 350,000 or so clones, around 88% of them seen once. The germline V and J ends were trimmed by 0 bases and 0 bases, with 6 bases remaining between them. Germline V gives CDR1 WNHNN, CDR2 SYGVQD (reference sequence). The CDR3 extends over 15 amino acids.

The TCR originated in a woman in her 30s with COVID-19, enrolled during active disease. Sequences were obtained from peripheral blood. The genes are TRBV10-1 and TRBJ1-3; a weak D match, TRBD1 (5 bases). The CDR3 nucleotides are TGCGCCAGCAGTGAGTCCGGGGGCTCTGGAAACACCATATATTTT. This codes for CASSESGGSGNTIYF.